This T cell receptor (beta chain) came from a study of blood T cells in healthy people across ages. Staff drew 9 to 10 milliliters of peripheral blood from each donor. A second roughly 6 to 12 cycle PCR used barcoded and J-beta primers. A template-switch adaptor containing 12 random nucleotides labeled each cDNA molecule. Each single sample gave us at least 2.5 million CDR3-containing paired-end reads. TCRdb reprocessed the 5' RACE reads via MiXCR and lists one record per CDR3 protein. The sample holds 800,000 or so distinct CDR3 sequences, around 50% seen once. The CDR3 consists of 14 residues. In germline, CDR1 is LNHNV, CDR2 YYDKDF (reference sequence). Trimming pared 5 bases from V and 6 bases from J, leaving 14 bases between.

The clonotype comes from a man older than 75 in good health. This chain links TRBV15 with TRBJ2-1; the D is unclear. The sample consisted of blood. This CDR3 is CATSWGRSSNEQFF. The CDR3 DNA sequence: TGTGCCACCAGCTGGGGTCGGTCTAGCAATGAGCAGTTCTTC. The full variable domain, its missing parts supplied by reference TRBV15 and TRBJ2-1, is DAMVIQNPRYQVTQFGKPVTLSCSQTLNHNVMYWYQQKSSQAPKLLFHYYDKDFNNEADTPDNFQSRRPNTSFCFLDIRSPGLGDTAMYLCATSWGRSSNEQFFGPGTRLTVL.